This TCR beta chain was documented in a study of response to subunit inactivated influenza vaccine. Findings of the study overall: The authors put forward the suggestion that each seasonal influenza vaccination may bring in only a limited number of new T cells.

TCRdb reprocessed the RT-PCR reads with MiXCR, giving one entry per CDR3 protein. In the table there are about 780,000 distinct CDR3 sequences, around 20% of which are singletons. This clonotype was seen more than once but under ten times. As yet, its antigen is unknown. The CDR3 totals 13 residues. V was pared by 2 bases and J by 1 base, with 5 bases between. Sequences were derived from PBMCs from blood, sampled around 5 days after vaccination. This rearrangement joins TRBV12-3 or TRBV12-4 to TRBJ1-1; D gene ambiguous. The clonotype was recovered from a man aged 50 to 59 who received an inactivated influenza vaccine. CDR3 coding DNA: TGTGCCAGCAGTTTATTCCAGAACACTGAAGCTTTCTTT. This sequence encodes CASSLFQNTEAFF.